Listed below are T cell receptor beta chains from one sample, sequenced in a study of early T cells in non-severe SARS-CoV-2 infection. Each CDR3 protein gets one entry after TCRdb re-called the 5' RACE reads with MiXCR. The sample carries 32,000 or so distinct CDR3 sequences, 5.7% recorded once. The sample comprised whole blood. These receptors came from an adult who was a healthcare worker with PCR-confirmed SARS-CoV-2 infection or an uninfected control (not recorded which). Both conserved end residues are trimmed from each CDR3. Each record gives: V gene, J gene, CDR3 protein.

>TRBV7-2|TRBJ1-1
ASSPLETSEAF
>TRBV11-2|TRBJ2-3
ASGLAGAQDTQY
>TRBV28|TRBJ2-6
ASSLLSGGGKANVLT
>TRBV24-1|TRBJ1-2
ATSDSGQGRYGYT
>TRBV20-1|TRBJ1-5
SASPEANQPQH
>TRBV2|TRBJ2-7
ASRDSGAGEQY
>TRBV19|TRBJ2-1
ASSRGERRLAGANNEQF
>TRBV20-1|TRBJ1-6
STKDLRRSPLH
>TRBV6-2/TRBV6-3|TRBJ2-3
ASSGLAGASSTDTQY
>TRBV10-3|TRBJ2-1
AISEPWTGYNEQF
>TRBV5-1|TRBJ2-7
ASSLDGQVNEQY
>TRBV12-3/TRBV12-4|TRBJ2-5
ASSLDLEETQY
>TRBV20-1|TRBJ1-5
SARWAANQPQH
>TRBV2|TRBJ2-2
ASSLENTGELF
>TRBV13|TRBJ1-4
ASSTKAQGVEKLF
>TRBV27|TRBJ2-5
ASSAIRTSGIQETQY
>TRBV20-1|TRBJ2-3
SAPMGDTQY
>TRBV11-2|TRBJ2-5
ASRSPGLAGETQY
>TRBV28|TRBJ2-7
ASRERPKSEQY
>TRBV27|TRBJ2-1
ASSLSLSGNEQF
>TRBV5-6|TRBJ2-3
ASSLEPDSTDTQY
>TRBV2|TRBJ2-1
ASSEALTGEQF
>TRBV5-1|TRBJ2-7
ASSLGILAGGPSSYEQY
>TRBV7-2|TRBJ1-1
ASSLRDSNMNTEAF
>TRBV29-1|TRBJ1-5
SVGSNQPQH
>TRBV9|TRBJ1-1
ASSVTGEPEAF
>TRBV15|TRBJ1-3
ATSRYAVTGNTIY
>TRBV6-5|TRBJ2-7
ASGATGLSYEQY
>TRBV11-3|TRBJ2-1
ASSVGGVEQF
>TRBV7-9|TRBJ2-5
ASSLAPDQETQY
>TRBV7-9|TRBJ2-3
ASSLGSLAGARSTDTQY
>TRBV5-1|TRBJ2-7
ASSLQVESKLSYEQY
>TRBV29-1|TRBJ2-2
SVRDSPTGELF
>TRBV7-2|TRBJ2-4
ASSYPIAGGQDDKNIQY
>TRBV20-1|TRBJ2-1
SAGLAGASGEQF
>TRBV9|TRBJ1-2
ASSVGEDYGYT
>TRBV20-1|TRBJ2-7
SARGLVSYEQY
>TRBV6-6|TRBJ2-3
ASRSNLAVHDTQY
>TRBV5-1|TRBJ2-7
ASSLVPGEAHEQY
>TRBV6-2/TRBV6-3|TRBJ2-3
ASTLGTLLTDTQY
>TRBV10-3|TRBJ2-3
AISASGPSTDTQY
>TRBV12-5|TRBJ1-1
ASGTDPGGTNTEAF
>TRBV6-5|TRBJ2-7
ASSYSVRTYEQY
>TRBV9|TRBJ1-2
ASSPAPSSNYGYT
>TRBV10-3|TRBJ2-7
AISAGGNEQY
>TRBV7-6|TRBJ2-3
ASSFEGIADTQY
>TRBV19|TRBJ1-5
ASTGEHWVQNQPQH
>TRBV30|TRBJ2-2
AWGRTPTGELF
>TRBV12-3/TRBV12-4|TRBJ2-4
ASSLGTSEEAKNIQY
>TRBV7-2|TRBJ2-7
ASSFGQGNYEQY
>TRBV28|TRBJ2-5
ATAGLSGAPRQETQY